The sequence of this T cell receptor beta chain was determined in a study of T cell responses to AZD1222 COVID-19 vaccine. Study-wide results and caveats: Nearly half of the spike-specific TCRs reportedly recognize variant regions that carry no mutations. After the peak T cell response, and only then, were repertoires sampled.

Some clones are missing from TCRdb's copy, which holds only in-frame ones; the method was immunoSEQ multiplex PCR. Of around 94,000 clones listed, approximately 81% are singletons. Points on this clone: The antigen is unknown.

The J segment lost 3 bases and the V segment lost 6 bases, leaving 15 bases of the junction unmatched. This CDR3 contains 18 residues. CDR1 is PRHDT, CDR2 FYEKMQ, per germline (reference sequence). This TCR was recovered from an adult in good health. The V call is TRBV13, the J call TRBJ2-7; TRBD2 agrees at 12 bases. Specimen: peripheral blood, collected on day 0 of AZD1222 vaccination. The CDR3 region is CASRGLAGGPVSDYEQYF. The CDR3 region has the DNA TGTGCCAGCAGAGGGCTAGCGGGAGGGCCGGTCAGTGACTACGAGCAGTACTTC.